Described below is a single T cell receptor beta chain sequence and its context. Its antigen is still unknown. Relying on iRepertoire HTBI primers and Arm-PCR of CDR3 regions, the team built TCR beta libraries. TCRdb reanalysed the multiplex PCR reads using MiXCR and keeps one entry per CDR3 protein. In the table there are about 440,000 distinct CDR3 sequences, about 15% of which are singletons. This sample was taken from a study of regulatory T cells in long-lasting Graves disease. The study's findings and limits: Study was limited to peripheral blood, excluding thyroid tissue. For persistent Graves' patients, TCR diversity was lower than for newly diagnosed ones.

Time point denoted: newly diagnosed GD, antithyroid drugs for less than 3 months. Isolated PBMC RNA provided the starting material for the TCR library. CDR1 is SGHDN, CDR2 FVKESK, per germline. The V gene end was trimmed by 4 bases and the J gene end by 6 bases; junction bases not matched to a gene: 11. This CDR3 has 15 residues. Separately, the same data were catalogued under a study of T cells in Graves' hyperthyroidism and ophthalmopathy. That study adds: A first-round RT-PCR of the TCR CDR3 used the HTBI primer set.

This receptor was taken from a woman aged 25-40 years with Graves disease. The sequencing here drew on peripheral blood mononuclear cells (PBMCs), taken at new diagnosis, from a patient treated with antithyroid drugs. The J gene is TRBJ2-7, the V gene TRBV14, with TRBD1 matching 8 bases. The CDR3 DNA is TGTGCCAGCAGCCTGCGGGACAGGTTGTCGGGCGAGCAGTACTTC. Translated: CASSLRDRLSGEQYF.